Below are 9 T cell receptor beta chains sequenced from a single sample in a study of blood T cell repertoires in COVID-19. Sequencing used immunoSEQ multiplex PCR; TCRdb keeps in-frame clones, though not all of them. Among about 290,000 clones, about nine tenths were seen once, and the ten largest hold 11%. Sequenced input: peripheral blood. The receptors here all came from a woman aged 30 to 39 with COVID-19, enrolled during active disease.

This clone was counted only a few times. This chain's CDR3 is CSVRRVEKLFF. The CDR3 DNA is TGCAGTGTACGGAGGGTAGAAAAACTGTTTTTT. The chain is built from TRBV20-1 and TRBJ1-4; D is unresolved. The germline gives CDR1 DFQATT, CDR2 SNEGSKA (reference sequence). The CDR3 consists of 11 residues. Trimming left V 7 bases short and J 8 bases short, with 11 bases between.

This clone appeared a single time. The chain is built from TRBV5-1 and TRBJ1-5; maybe TRBD1 (5 bases). This CDR3 spans 15 amino acids. The V end lost 0 bases, the J end lost 2 bases, and 9 bases lay between the germline ends. From germline, CDR1 is SGHRS and CDR2 YFSETQ. The CDR3 coding sequence is TGCGCCAGCAGCTTGGGGGAAGGGGGCAATCAGCCCCAGCATTTT. This encodes CASSLGEGGNQPQHF.

This sequence joins TRBV5-4 and TRBJ2-7; a weak D match, TRBD2 (6 bases). Deletions cut 0 bases from V and 5 bases from J, with 9 bases between. CDR1 and CDR2 (germline): SGHNT, YYREEE (reference sequence). This CDR3 has 13 residues. CDR3 region: CASSLGDSDEQYF. CDR3 bases: TGTGCCAGCAGCTTGGGGGACTCAGACGAGCAGTACTTC.

This chain links TRBV5-1 with TRBJ2-5; 8 nucleotides agree with TRBD2. V lost 5 bases, J lost 4 bases, and 10 bases stayed unmatched. The CDR3 has 15 residues. Germline V CDR1 and CDR2: SGHRS, YFSETQ. The CDR3 DNA is TGCGCCAGCAGGGATCCCAGCGGGGGAAGAGAGACCCAGTACTTC. Protein: CASRDPSGGRETQYF.

V gene TRBV5-1 combines with J gene TRBJ2-5; tentatively, D is TRBD1 (6 bases). Germline V lookup: CDR1 SGHRS, CDR2 YFSETQ. The CDR3 sequence is 14 residues long. Trimming removed 4 bases at V and 7 bases at J, with 17 bases between. The CDR3 protein is CASSDQGLDVTQYF. The CDR3 nucleotides read TGCGCCAGCAGCGACCAGGGGTTGGATGTGACCCAGTACTTC. Complete variable domain (other parts from reference TRBV5-1 and TRBJ2-5): KAGVTQTPRYLIKTRGQQVTLSCSPISGHRSVSWYQQTPGQGLQFLFEYFSETQRNKGNFPGRFSGRQFSNSRSEMNVSTLELGDSALYLCASSDQGLDVTQYFGPGTRLLVL.

This rearrangement joins TRBV19 to TRBJ2-1; TRBD2 might be the D (6 bases). Germline CDR1 and CDR2: LNHDA and SQIVND (reference sequence). The CDR3 covers 17 residues. V was shortened by 1 base and J by 2 bases, with 15 bases between the two germline ends. The chain's CDR3 is CASSIGLGVPTYNEQFF. DNA for the CDR3: TGTGCCAGTAGTATAGGACTAGGCGTCCCCACCTACAATGAGCAGTTCTTC.

The chain has TRBV29-1 and TRBJ1-5; maybe TRBD1 (5 bases). CDR1 SQVTM and CDR2 ANQGSEA come from the germline V gene. This CDR3 spans 13 amino acids. The germline V and J ends were trimmed by 6 bases and 0 bases, with 9 bases remaining between them. The CDR3 region has the DNA TGCAGCGTACAGGACTATAGCAATCAGCCCCAGCATTTT. Translated, it gives CSVQDYSNQPQHF.

The genes are TRBV4-1 and TRBJ2-2, with 8 bases fitting TRBD2. With V trimmed by 3 bases and J by 0 bases, 6 bases remained unmatched. This CDR3 is built from 17 residues. Germline loops: CDR1 MGHRA, CDR2 YSYEKL. For the CDR3, the DNA is TGCGCCAGCAGCCACCTTAGCGGGGCTTCGAACACCGGGGAGCTGTTTTTT. This translates into CASSHLSGASNTGELFF.

CDR3 amino acids: CASSQLGDRHNQPQHF. The DNA of the CDR3 is TGTGCCAGCAGCCAGCTGGGAGACAGGCACAATCAGCCCCAGCATTTT. This chain uses TRBV16 with TRBJ1-5; TRBD1 is a possible D gene (6 bases). V lost 3 bases, J lost 3 bases, and 15 bases lay in between. The germline V gene has CDR1 KGHSY and CDR2 FQNENV. CDR3 size: 16 residues.